Below are 10 T cell receptor beta chains sequenced from a single sample in a study of T-cell reconstitution after alpha-beta-depleted transplantation in children. Unique molecular identifiers were incorporated into the prepared TCRbeta library. TCRdb reanalysed the PCR reads using MiXCR and keeps one entry per CDR3 protein. The table shows about 580,000 distinct CDR3 sequences, with 27% occurring only once. The sample in question was PBMCs, obtained before TCRalphabeta/CD19-depleted stem cell transplant. These receptors all stem from a boy under two years old with Wiskott-Aldrich syndrome, due to receive a stem cell transplant.

This clonotype appeared a few times. The chain has TRBV9 and TRBJ2-3, with D tentatively TRBD1 (5 bases). The CDR3 extends over 15 amino acids. Trimming removed 1 base at V and 0 bases at J, with 9 bases between. Germline lookup yields CDR1 SGDLS and CDR2 YYNGEE. CDR3 sequence: CASSVQGISTDTQYF. CDR3 sequence (DNA): TGTGCCAGCAGCGTACAGGGAATAAGCACAGATACGCAGTATTTT.

CDR3 sequence: CSGLGLSYNEQFF. CDR3 in DNA: TGCAGCGGATTGGGTTTATCCTACAATGAGCAGTTCTTC. This sequence joins TRBV29-1 and TRBJ2-1; D unclear. The CDR3 spans 13 residues. CDR1 is SQVTM, CDR2 ANQGSEA, per germline. V lost 7 bases to trimming and J lost 1 base, with 11 bases between them.

This clonotype was seen a few times. The chain joins TRBV5-1 to TRBJ2-1, with TRBD2 matching over 8 bases. In germline, CDR1 is SGHRS, CDR2 YFSETQ. J lost 2 bases, V lost 0 bases, and 4 bases had no gene match. This CDR3 has 16 amino acids. The CDR3 protein is CASSLAVTSAYNEQFF. CDR3 nucleotides: TGCGCCAGCAGCTTGGCTGTGACTAGCGCCTACAATGAGCAGTTCTTC.

This clonotype was counted between two and nine times. The rearrangement uses TRBV20-1 and TRBJ2-7, with 9 nucleotides matching TRBD1. The CDR3 totals 14 residues. J was trimmed by 3 bases and V by 5 bases; bases with no gene match: 8. Germline lookup yields CDR1 DFQATT and CDR2 SNEGSKA (reference sequence). CDR3 nucleotide sequence: TGCAGTGCTTCCGGGACAGGGATTTTCTACGAGCAGTACTTC. Its translation is CSASGTGIFYEQYF.

This clonotype appeared a few times. The CDR3 DNA reads TGTGCCGGGGGAGGGACAGGGGGCAATGAGCAGTTCTTC. This translates into CAGGGTGGNEQFF. The chain joins TRBV6-5 to TRBJ2-1, with 11 positions matching TRBD1. V was clipped by 11 bases and J by 6 bases; unmatched bases: 6. Looked up from germline, CDR1 is MNHEY and CDR2 is SVGAGI. There are 13 residues in the CDR3.

V usage is TRBV20-1 and J usage is TRBJ2-7; D remains ambiguous. V was cut by 3 bases and J by 0 bases, with 15 bases left in between. CDR1 DFQATT and CDR2 SNEGSKA come from the germline V gene (reference sequence). The CDR3 length is 15 residues. CDR3 nucleotides: TGCAGTGCTAGTGCGGCAGCACCGTCCTCCTACGAGCAGTACTTC. Translated, it gives CSASAAAPSSYEQYF.

This clonotype occurred once. J is TRBJ2-5 and V is TRBV27, with 10 nucleotides matching TRBD2. CDR3 length equals 15 residues. Unmatched junction bases numbered 6, after V lost 5 bases and J lost 3 bases. Germline V gives CDR1 MNHEY, CDR2 SMNVEV (reference sequence). CDR3 in DNA: TGTGCCAGCAGTCCGGGACTAGCGAGGGAAGAGACCCAGTACTTC. Translated: CASSPGLAREETQYF.

This clonotype was detected a few times. The rearrangement joins TRBV6-1 to TRBJ2-5, with D uncertain. Germline V gene data show CDR1 as MNHNS and CDR2 as SASEGT. This CDR3 is built from 13 residues. Trimming cost V 1 base and J 5 bases, with 8 bases left between them. CDR3 sequence: CASSEVRRETQYF. The CDR3 region has the DNA TGTGCCAGCAGTGAAGTAAGAAGGGAGACCCAGTACTTC.

This chain joins TRBV6-1 and TRBJ2-5; no definite D call. V was pared by 8 bases and J by 7 bases, with 20 bases between. The CDR3 extends over 14 amino acids. CDR1 is MNHNS and CDR2 is SASEGT in the germline V gene. Here the CDR3 DNA reads TGTGCCAGCCAGAGCACGGTCGGGCGAAGGACCCAGTACTTC. It translates to CASQSTVGRRTQYF.

The chain has TRBV29-1 and TRBJ2-1; 8 bases are shared with TRBD2. The CDR3 loop spans 14 amino acids. Germline lookup yields CDR1 SQVTM and CDR2 ANQGSEA. The V gene end was trimmed by 6 bases and the J gene end by 9 bases; junction bases not matched to a gene: 13. The CDR3 bases are TGCAGCGTGGATCCGGGACTAGGGAGGGGTGAGCAGTTCTTC. As protein: CSVDPGLGRGEQFF.